This TCR beta chain was recorded in a study of shared clonotypes between healthy human individuals (dated by TCRdb to 2020 to 2021). In terms of the full investigation: A few men and a couple of women, aged 18 to 49 years, made up the cohort. For each donor, CD4 naive and CD4 memory were each run on three plates, CD8 naive on two plates, and CD8 memory on one plate. The study deeply sequenced blood TCR repertoires of about 5 healthy adults to estimate repertoire size and the extent of clonotype sharing between individuals. To increase sequencing depth and limit assay-specific biases, different laboratories used diverse techniques to prepare libraries and sequence TCR repertoires. Leukapheresis yielded between about 0.8 and 8.9 billion PBMCs per donor. What the authors observed across the whole study: Only blood was sampled, and tissue TCR repertoires likely differ from those in blood. Approximately 4.8% of naive CD4, 3.5% of naive CD8, roughly 2.4% of memory CD4, and 0.4% of memory CD8 clonotypes were shared across several donors. Compared with non-shared clonotypes, the clonotypes found in all four sorted-subset donors had higher generation probabilities. Even with the large sequencing depth, rarefaction of the sorted-subset datasets indicated that sequencing was incomplete. Naive subsets generally had larger estimated clonotype richness than memory subsets. Based on pairwise subsampling, the degree of clonotype sharing among donors was expected to be affected by sequencing depth. Because the study included only a small number of donors, the genetic and exposure-history diversity represented was limited.

The donors were healthy, HIV-negative adults who had no recently reported acute infections or vaccinations. All donors were Caucasian adults living in Nashville, Tennessee, USA. CD4+ T cells were enriched by magnetic negative selection, after which naive cells were positively selected on CD45RA and the negative fraction was taken as the memory subset. Blood was collected by leukapheresis, and PBMCs were isolated by Ficoll-Histopaque density gradient centrifugation and then cryopreserved in liquid nitrogen vapor phase. Analytical flow cytometry was used to check the purity and quantity of each magnetically sorted T cell population. Genomic DNA was isolated from every sorted fraction and measured by UV absorbance on a Nanodrop 2000c. TCR CDR3 regions were amplified from genomic DNA by multiplex PCR using the deep immunoSEQ assay. Extracted genomic DNA from each cell subset was spread evenly across all wells of several immunoSEQ 96-well plates, with each plate serving as a replicate. Each replicate PCR for sorted subsets received roughly 0.2 ug genomic DNA, equal to tens of thousands of T cell genomes. The purified libraries were quantified using a Qubit 3.0 fluorometer, sized with a Bioanalyzer 2100, and then quantified again using the KAPA Library Quantification kit. Every immunoSEQ 96-well plate was sequenced on a dedicated single-read 150-cycle Illumina NextSeq 550 flow cell. The original pipeline was this. Because the immunoSEQ output held only junctional sequences and lacked quality scores, the filtering could not match the filtering applied to full-length reads. To assign V/J genes and CDR3, sequences were annotated against IMGT germline references using PyIR, a Python wrapper for IgBLAST v1.9. Reads were removed for weak V/J assignments (E-value above 1e-6), missing CDR3, stop codons, out-of-frame junctions, or ambiguous translated residues. V3J clonotypes were defined as sequences sharing an identical inferred V gene, J gene, and CDR3 amino acid sequence. To compute the percentage overlap between repertoires, the number of shared unique clonotypes was divided by the size of the smaller repertoire. RTK rarefaction, the Chao1 estimator, and Recon v2.1 estimates of unobserved clonotypes were used to assess repertoire richness. For all TCRbeta clonotypes obtained by the gDNA method from a handful of donors, generation probabilities were computed with OLGA. TCRdb provides this immuneACCESS table in a form limited to in-frame rearrangements. Some clones are lacking; in checked studies, under half of them reflect an unresolved V gene, and why the rest are absent is not known. Clone size and the V and J calls come from that table; the DNA yielded D and trimming. The sample records more than 2 million clones, 85% to 95% of which are singletons. The ten largest clones take up under 0.15% of the sample.

The CDR3 contains 13 residues, cysteine and phenylalanine counted. Only the CDR3 region is kept as DNA, spanning 39 bases read in frame from base 1. CDR1 SEHNR and CDR2 FQNEAQ are derived from the germline V gene (reference sequence). The V and J ends are trimmed by 4 bases and 9 bases, leaving 13 bases between them. On this clone itself: The specificity of this receptor is unknown. Base qualities are not recorded, but no much larger clone differs from it by a single base.

The clonotype originates from a young man in good health. This receptor chain uses TRBV7-9 and TRBJ2-1, with TRBD2 as a weak D call on 6 bases. Sample: naive CD4+ T cells sorted from blood. The intended sense of this specimen's cell subset or site label: CD45RA+ positively selected. The encoded CDR3 is CASSSLGGGEQFF. The DNA sequence is as follows: TGTGCCAGCAGCTCTCTGGGAGGAGGTGAGCAGTTCTTC. This CDR3, with the reference TRBV7-9 and TRBJ2-1 proteins standing in past its ends, gives the full variable domain DTGVSQNPRHKITKRGQNVTFRCDPISEHNRLYWYRQTLGQGPEFLTYFQNEAQLEKSRLLSDRFSAERPKGSFSTLEIQRTEQGDSAMYLCASSSLGGGEQFFGPGTRLTVL.